This TCR beta chain was observed in a study of sequential checkpoint blockade in melanoma. Study-level information: Randomization was 1:1 between first-line nivolumab→ipilimumab and ipilimumab→nivolumab. Both treatment sequences were followed by maintenance nivolumab.

Trimming removed 3 bases from V and 5 bases from J, with 13 bases in between. This CDR3 contains 14 residues. Looked up from germline, CDR1 is SEHNR and CDR2 is FQNEAQ (reference sequence). Clones were read by immunoSEQ multiplex PCR, and TCRdb kept only the in-frame ones, dropping some. The data contain roughly 6,900 clones, approximately 78% of them singletons. Treatment here: randomized to nivolumab then ipilimumab (arm A) or the reverse (arm B). DNA-damaging chemotherapy had not been given to any patient beforehand. Sorted cells were live CD3+CD8+, lacking CD19 and CD56, from PBMCs. Material: CD8+ T cells sorted from blood (inferred from file names), obtained from a patient given nivolumab and ipilimumab in sequence. The rearrangement links TRBV7-9 to TRBJ2-5; D perhaps matches TRBD2 (6 bases). The sequence was collected from a human donor with melanoma. CDR3 loop: CASSFWGGVETQYF. The CDR3 nucleotides are TGTGCCAGCAGCTTTTGGGGCGGGGTGGAGACCCAGTACTTC. Complete variable domain (other parts from reference TRBV7-9 and TRBJ2-5): DTGVSQNPRHKITKRGQNVTFRCDPISEHNRLYWYRQTLGQGPEFLTYFQNEAQLEKSRLLSDRFSAERPKGSFSTLEIQRTEQGDSAMYLCASSFWGGVETQYFGPGTRLLVL.